The T cell receptor (beta chain) under discussion was sequenced for a study of blood T cell repertoires in COVID-19. For the study at large: Some COVID-19 samples were acute and others convalescent; all came from the United States, Italy and Spain. PBMCs, B-cell-depleted T cells, or T cells provided the cDNA or gDNA that made up the material.

In the original processing: For nucleated cells, counts were estimated from reference gene primer amplification. Data came from immunoSEQ multiplex PCR; TCRdb stores just in-frame clones and leaves some out. V, J and clone size are those of that table, while D and trimming were read from the DNA. The sample includes some 170,000 clones, around 79% seen only once; the top ten take 26%. The V end was cut by 6 bases, the J end by 8 bases, with 16 bases between. This CDR3 region has 13 residues. Germline V gene sequence: CDR1 MDHEN, CDR2 SYDVKM. The chain employs TRBV28 and TRBJ1-2; no clear D gene. The clonotype comes from a woman in her 70s with acute or convalescent COVID-19. The sample comprised peripheral blood. CDR3: CASSLGVPGGYTF. Here the CDR3 DNA reads TGTGCCAGCAGCCTCGGGGTCCCCGGCGGCTACACCTTC.